Listed below are T cell receptor beta chains from one sample, sequenced in a study of read filtering for tumor transcriptome and immune sequencing. TCRdb redid the calling of the reads with MiXCR, one entry per CDR3 protein. The sample has approximately 90,000 distinct CDR3 sequences, around 12% seen once. Sequencing was performed on a population of CD138-negative cells sorted from bone marrow. These receptors were obtained from a donor at least 40 years old with multiple myeloma. CDR3s include the opening cysteine and the closing phenylalanine or tryptophan. D genes are given only for firm matches. The size of a clone is reported for some rows only, either as once, few or many, or as a class for expanded clones.

CDR3aa: CASSLASGSSSTDTQYF
CDR3nt: TGTGCCAGCAGCTTGGCTAGCGGGTCTTCTAGCACAGATACGCAGTATTTT
d_gene: TRBD2
j_gene: TRBJ2-3
len: 17
v_gene: TRBV7-3
abundance: few

CDR3aa: CSARSGANVLTF
CDR3nt: TGCAGTGCTCGGTCTGGGGCCAACGTCCTGACTTTC
d_gene: .
j_gene: TRBJ2-6
len: 12
v_gene: TRBV20-1
abundance: .

CDR3aa: CASSERAGNTEAFF
CDR3nt: TGTGCCAGCAGTGAGCGGGCCGGGAACACTGAAGCTTTCTTT
d_gene: .
j_gene: TRBJ1-1
len: 14
v_gene: TRBV25-1
abundance: many

CDR3aa: CASSLSSGGYNEQYF
CDR3nt: TGCGCCAGCAGCTTGTCTAGCGGGGGCTACAATGAGCAGTACTTC
d_gene: TRBD2
j_gene: TRBJ2-7
len: 15
v_gene: TRBV5-1
abundance: once

CDR3aa: CASSSSWGGTGELFF
CDR3nt: TGTGCCAGCAGCTCCAGTTGGGGAGGCACCGGGGAGCTGTTTTTT
d_gene: .
j_gene: TRBJ2-2
len: 15
v_gene: TRBV11-3
abundance: .

CDR3aa: CASSLTGGQETQYF
CDR3nt: TGTGCCAGCAGCTTAACTGGGGGGCAAGAGACCCAGTACTTC
d_gene: .
j_gene: TRBJ2-5
len: 14
v_gene: TRBV11-3
abundance: .

CDR3aa: CASSYGQSNNEKLFF
CDR3nt: TGTGCCAGCAGCTATGGACAGTCTAATAATGAAAAACTGTTTTTT
d_gene: .
j_gene: TRBJ1-4
len: 15
v_gene: TRBV7-9
abundance: many

CDR3aa: CASSTTGSGNTIYF
CDR3nt: TGTGCCAGCAGTACGACCGGTTCTGGAAACACCATATATTTT
d_gene: .
j_gene: TRBJ1-3
len: 14
v_gene: TRBV12-3/TRBV12-4
abundance: few

CDR3aa: CASSPKRTGGNEQFF
CDR3nt: TGTGCCAGCAGCCCGAAACGTACGGGGGGCAATGAGCAGTTCTTT
d_gene: .
j_gene: TRBJ2-1
len: 15
v_gene: TRBV7-2
abundance: .

CDR3aa: CASSPNPTTHNEQFF
CDR3nt: TGTGCCAGCAGTCCGAATCCGACTACTCACAATGAGCAGTTCTTC
d_gene: .
j_gene: TRBJ2-1
len: 15
v_gene: TRBV28
abundance: many

CDR3aa: CASIEGSGNTIYF
CDR3nt: TGTGCCAGTATTGAGGGTTCGGGAAACACCATATATTTT
d_gene: .
j_gene: TRBJ1-3
len: 13
v_gene: TRBV19
abundance: few

CDR3aa: CASSLPGVAYNEQFF
CDR3nt: TGTGCCAGCAGCTTACCGGGAGTCGCCTACAATGAGCAGTTCTTC
d_gene: .
j_gene: TRBJ2-1
len: 15
v_gene: TRBV7-9
abundance: many